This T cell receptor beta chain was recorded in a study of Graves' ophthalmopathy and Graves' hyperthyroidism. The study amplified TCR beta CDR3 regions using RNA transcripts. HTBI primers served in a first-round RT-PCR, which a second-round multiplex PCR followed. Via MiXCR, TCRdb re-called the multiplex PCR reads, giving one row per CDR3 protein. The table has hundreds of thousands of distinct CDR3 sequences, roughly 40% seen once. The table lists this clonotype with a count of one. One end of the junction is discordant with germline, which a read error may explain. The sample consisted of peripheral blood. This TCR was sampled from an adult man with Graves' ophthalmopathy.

The CDR3 nucleotides read TGCAGTGCTAGAGGGGACAGGTTCCAAGGGACCCAGTGCTTC. The encoded protein is CSARGDRFQGTQCF. This chain links TRBV20-1 with TRBJ2-5, with 8 bases matching TRBD1. This CDR3 comprises 14 residues. The germline gives CDR1 DFQATT, CDR2 SNEGSKA (reference sequence).